This entry concerns a single T cell receptor (beta chain). The entry originates in a study of blood T cell repertoires in COVID-19. Study-wide background: Researchers got acute and convalescent COVID-19 samples from the United States, Italy and Spain. From T cells, B-cell-depleted T cells, or PBMCs came the material, which was cDNA or gDNA.

Libraries were prepared by immunoSEQ multiplex PCR; TCRdb keeps only in-frame clonotypes and omits some of them. Here the sample spans 200,000 to 300,000 clones, approximately 86% being singletons. From germline, CDR1 is SGHTA and CDR2 FQGNSA. The CDR3 spans 15 residues. V was cut by 2 bases and J by 3 bases, with 14 bases left in between. The sequencing input was peripheral blood. This sequence originates from a woman in her twenties or thirties who had recovered from COVID-19. The chain combines TRBV7-2 with TRBJ2-7, with D unclear. CDR3 in DNA: TGTGCCAGCAGCTTATCTCAGGCGCAAAGCTACGAGCAGTACTTC. This translates into CASSLSQAQSYEQYF.